These 18 T cell receptor beta chains came from one sample sequenced in a study of blood T cell repertoires in COVID-19. The data were produced by immunoSEQ multiplex PCR, yet TCRdb's version contains in-frame clones alone and is incomplete. The repertoire holds approximately 140,000 clones, 65% to 90% seen once, with 2.5% to 4% in the top ten. The sequencing sample was made of peripheral blood. These receptors all stem from a man aged 70-80 years with acute or convalescent COVID-19.

This chain links TRBV7-2 with TRBJ1-1; TRBD1 might be the D (5 bases). The V and J ends lost 5 bases and 2 bases respectively, with 15 bases between them. This CDR3 region has 15 residues. CDR1 and CDR2 (germline): SGHTA, FQGNSA. The CDR3 sequence: CASSPRGGGNTEAFF. Written as DNA, the CDR3 is TGTGCCAGCAGCCCACGGGGCGGGGGTAACACTGAAGCTTTCTTT.

The genes are TRBV7-2 and TRBJ2-1; 9 bases agree with TRBD1. Looked up from germline, CDR1 is SGHTA and CDR2 is FQGNSA. The CDR3 is 15 residues long. The V and J ends lost 2 bases and 7 bases, in that order; junction bases with no gene match: 6. In nucleotides, the CDR3 is TGTGCCAGCAGCTTAACGGGACAGGGACGGAATGAGCAGTTCTTC. Amino acids: CASSLTGQGRNEQFF.

J is TRBJ2-3 and V is TRBV3-1 (or the pseudogene TRBV3-2), with TRBD2 matching over 10 bases. Trimming cost V 2 bases and J 1 base; bases outside gene matches: 3. This CDR3 has 16 residues. Germline V gene data show CDR1 as LGHDT and CDR2 as YNNKEL (reference sequence). CDR3 loop: CASSQTSGMGTDTQYF. DNA for the CDR3: TGTGCCAGCAGCCAAACTAGCGGGATGGGCACAGATACGCAGTATTTT.

The chain has TRBV6-5 and TRBJ1-5, with D tentatively TRBD1 (5 bases). Germline CDR1 MNHEY, CDR2 SVGAGI. CDR3 length: 15 amino acids. Between the trimmed V and J ends, which lost 4 bases and 5 bases, there was a span of 15 bases. The CDR3: CASSFSGAAHQPQHF. The CDR3, as DNA: TGTGCCAGCAGTTTCAGCGGGGCAGCCCATCAGCCCCAGCATTTT.

This rearrangement joins TRBV9 to TRBJ2-1; a possible D gene is TRBD2 (6 bases). The CDR3 runs to 15 residues. Per the germline V gene, CDR1 is SGDLS and CDR2 is YYNGEE. The ends were cut back, 2 bases at V and 4 bases at J, with 13 bases in the middle. The CDR3 sequence: CASSVLGGGYNEQFF. The CDR3 bases are TGTGCCAGCAGCGTTTTGGGGGGAGGTTACAATGAGCAGTTCTTC.

This chain joins TRBV29-1 and TRBJ2-3; 10 bases map to TRBD2. Trimming took 1 base from V and 5 from J; bases not matched to a gene: 9. This CDR3 spans 16 amino acids. Per the germline V gene, CDR1 is SQVTM and CDR2 is ANQGSEA. The CDR3 DNA is TGCAGCGTTGAAGTCCCCCTAGCGGGAGAGCAAGATACGCAGTATTTT. It codes for CSVEVPLAGEQDTQYF.

This clone was found a few times. This rearrangement joins TRBV28 to TRBJ2-3, with TRBD1 matching over 10 bases. Germline lookup yields CDR1 MDHEN and CDR2 SYDVKM. Trimming removed 0 bases from V and 3 bases from J; junction bases left unmatched: 9. The CDR3 has 18 residues. As DNA, the CDR3 is TGTGCCAGCAGTTTATGGGGGTGGGACAGGGGAGGTACAGATACGCAGTATTTT. This gives the protein CASSLWGWDRGGTDTQYF. The full variable domain, in which reference TRBV28 and TRBJ2-3 provide the parts outside the CDR3, is DVKVTQSSRYLVKRTGEKVFLECVQDMDHENMFWYRQDPGLGLRLIYFSYDVKMKEKGDIPEGYSVSREKKERFSLILESASTNQTSMYLCASSLWGWDRGGTDTQYFGPGTRLTVL.

The rearrangement joins TRBV4-1 to TRBJ2-1; D might be TRBD1 (6 bases). The germline CDR1 and CDR2 sequences are MGHRA and YSYEKL. V was cut by 4 bases and J by 7 bases, with 20 bases left in between. This CDR3 is 16 amino acids long. The CDR3 nucleotides are TGCGCCAGCAGCCCTCAGGGGCAGGGGCTGGAAAATGAGCAGTTCTTC. Translated: CASSPQGQGLENEQFF.

This clone was picked up a small number of times. The gene calls are TRBV27 and TRBJ1-3; D remains unclear. V lost 4 bases and J 0 bases, leaving 7 bases between the germline ends. The germline gives CDR1 MNHEY, CDR2 SMNVEV (reference sequence). The CDR3 is 14 amino acids. CDR3 in DNA: TGTGCCAGCAGTTCACTTAGCTCTGGAAACACCATATATTTT. Protein product: CASSSLSSGNTIYF.

The chain couples TRBV19 to TRBJ2-3; tentative D call: TRBD1 (5 bases). This CDR3 is 14 amino acids long. Between the trimmed V and J ends, which lost 10 bases and 2 bases, there was a span of 16 bases. From germline, CDR1 is LNHDA and CDR2 SQIVND (reference sequence). Here the CDR3 DNA reads TGTGCCATGGGGCCAATTGCCCACACAGATACGCAGTATTTT. Translated, it gives CAMGPIAHTDTQYF.

This clone has a single count. The chain carries TRBV6-5 and TRBJ1-2; D unresolved. The CDR3 covers 12 residues. The V end lost 2 bases, the J end lost 2 bases, and 3 bases lay between the germline ends. The germline V gene has CDR1 MNHEY and CDR2 SVGAGI. The CDR3 sequence: CASSYENYGYTF. DNA of the CDR3: TGTGCCAGCAGTTACGAGAACTATGGCTACACCTTC.

The J gene is TRBJ1-1, the V gene TRBV29-1; possibly TRBD1 for D (6 bases). CDR3 length: 13 amino acids. Germline assignment: CDR1 SQVTM and CDR2 ANQGSEA. The germline V and J ends were trimmed by 4 bases and 1 base, with 10 bases remaining between them. The CDR3 DNA is TGCAGCGTTGGAAAGGGACAGAACACTGAAGCTTTCTTT. It yields the protein CSVGKGQNTEAFF.

V is TRBV28 and J is TRBJ2-7, with 8 bases fitting TRBD2. Looked up from germline, CDR1 is MDHEN and CDR2 is SYDVKM. The trim removed 2 bases at V and 5 bases at J, leaving 8 bases unmatched. The CDR3 contains 15 residues. CDR3: CASSLRPGGGDEQYF. The CDR3 coding sequence is TGTGCCAGCAGTTTAAGGCCGGGAGGGGGGGACGAGCAGTACTTC.

The chain joins TRBV5-1 to TRBJ2-2; the D gene is possibly TRBD2 (6 bases). This CDR3 comprises 16 residues. The ends were cut back, 2 bases at V and 1 base at J, with 12 bases in the middle. CDR1 is SGHRS, CDR2 YFSETQ, per germline. The CDR3 DNA follows: TGCGCCAGCAGCTTATCCGGCGGGGTGAACACCGGGGAGCTGTTTTTT. It specifies CASSLSGGVNTGELFF.

The chain joins TRBV29-1 to TRBJ1-5; TRBD1 matches 7 bases. Germline CDR1 SQVTM, CDR2 ANQGSEA. The J segment lost 7 bases and the V segment lost 7 bases, leaving 10 bases of the junction unmatched. The CDR3 is 13 residues long. This CDR3 reads CSAGDRVDQPQHF. The DNA of the CDR3 is TGCAGCGCTGGAGACAGGGTGGACCAGCCCCAGCATTTT.

This clone has only a few counts. The V gene is TRBV28, the J gene TRBJ1-6, with D possibly TRBD1 on 6 matching bases. The CDR3 runs to 14 residues. Trimming took off 6 bases at V and 9 bases at J, with 15 bases between the two ends. Per the germline V gene, CDR1 is MDHEN and CDR2 is SYDVKM. This CDR3 reads CASSPARTVSPLHF. The CDR3 region has the DNA TGTGCCAGCAGCCCCGCCCGGACAGTTTCACCCCTCCACTTT.

CDR3 sequence (DNA): TGCGCCAGCAGCTTAACTCAGGGAACCGGGGAGCTGTTTTTT. It codes for CASSLTQGTGELFF. The chain couples TRBV5-1 to TRBJ2-2, with TRBD1 as a possible D gene (5 bases). CDR1 and CDR2 from the germline V gene are SGHRS and YFSETQ. The CDR3 has 14 amino acids. Between the trimmed V and J ends, which lost 2 bases and 5 bases, there was a span of 10 bases.

The chain joins TRBV19 to TRBJ1-5; maybe TRBD1 (5 bases). The ends were cut back, 3 bases at V and 11 bases at J, with 20 bases in the middle. This CDR3 has 15 amino acids. From germline, CDR1 is LNHDA and CDR2 SQIVND (reference sequence). CDR3 sequence: CASSIAGTFVGAQHF. The CDR3 nucleotides read TGTGCCAGTAGTATTGCGGGGACCTTTGTCGGGGCCCAGCATTTT.